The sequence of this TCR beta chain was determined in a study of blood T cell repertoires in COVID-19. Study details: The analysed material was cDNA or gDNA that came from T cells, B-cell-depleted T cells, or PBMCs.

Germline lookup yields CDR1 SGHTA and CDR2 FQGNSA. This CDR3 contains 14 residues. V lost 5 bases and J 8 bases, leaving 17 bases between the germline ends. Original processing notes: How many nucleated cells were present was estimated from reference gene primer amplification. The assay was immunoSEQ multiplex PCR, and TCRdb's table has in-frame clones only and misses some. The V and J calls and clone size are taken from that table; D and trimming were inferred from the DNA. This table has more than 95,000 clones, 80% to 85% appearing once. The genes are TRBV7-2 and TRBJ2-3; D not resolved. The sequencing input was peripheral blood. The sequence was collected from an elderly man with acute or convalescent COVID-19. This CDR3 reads CASSRTIRDGTQYF. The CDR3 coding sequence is TGTGCCAGCAGCCGCACTATTCGAGATGGTACGCAGTATTTT.